The 7 T cell receptor beta chains in this list originate from one sample, sequenced in a study of T cell changes during pregnancy in multiple sclerosis. Clones were read by immunoSEQ multiplex PCR, and TCRdb kept only the in-frame ones, dropping some. Here the sample spans 18,000 or so clones, approximately 90% being singletons. This sample comprised CD4+ T cells from peripheral blood mononuclear cells, obtained in the first trimester of pregnancy. These receptors were collected from a female donor in good health, enrolled as a control in a pregnancy study.

V gene TRBV6-6 combines with J gene TRBJ1-2, with 9 bases fitting TRBD1. Trimming cost V 5 bases and J 8 bases; bases outside gene matches: 3. The germline V gene has CDR1 MNHNY and CDR2 SVGAGI (reference sequence). The CDR3 spans 12 residues. CDR3 region: CASSVDRGGYTF. The CDR3 DNA reads TGTGCCAGCAGTGTGGACAGGGGAGGCTACACCTTC.

This chain uses TRBV18 with TRBJ1-4; no clear D. CDR3 length equals 12 residues. Trimming shortened V by 3 bases and J by 8 bases, and 7 bases separated the two germline ends. Germline lookup yields CDR1 KGHSH and CDR2 LQKENI. The CDR3 coding sequence is TGTGCCAGCTCACCGGGCGCGGAAAAACTGTTTTTT. It yields the protein CASSPGAEKLFF.

The chain employs TRBV28 and TRBJ1-4; D remains unclear. The germline V gene has CDR1 MDHEN and CDR2 SYDVKM. This CDR3 has 17 amino acids. V gave up 3 bases and J gave up 5 bases, with 19 bases separating them. The CDR3 region is CASSLEKRTDLNEKLFF. The CDR3 DNA reads as TGTGCCAGCAGTTTGGAGAAACGGACGGACTTGAATGAAAAACTGTTTTTT.

The chain uses TRBV14 and TRBJ2-5, with TRBD2 as a possible D gene (5 bases). V was clipped by 1 base and J by 0 bases, with 12 bases between them. The CDR3 spans 16 residues. CDR1 and CDR2 (germline): SGHDN, FVKESK. The chain's CDR3 is CASSQVGSDYQETQYF. CDR3 DNA: TGTGCCAGCAGCCAAGTGGGTAGCGACTACCAAGAGACCCAGTACTTC.

The gene calls are TRBV4-2 and TRBJ1-2; TRBD1 is a possible D gene (6 bases). Germline V gene lookup returns CDR1 LGHNA and CDR2 YNFKEQ. Between the trimmed V and J ends, which lost 0 bases and 5 bases, there was a span of 10 bases. CDR3 length: 14 amino acids. The CDR3 spells CASSQDRTAYGYTF. The DNA for the CDR3 is TGTGCCAGCAGCCAAGATCGGACAGCATATGGCTACACCTTC.

V usage is TRBV7-2 and J usage is TRBJ2-7; D possibly corresponds to TRBD2 (6 bases). With 6 bases removed from V and 7 bases from J, the gap between germline ends came to 16 bases. Germline CDR1 is SGHTA and CDR2 is FQGNSA. CDR3 size: 13 residues. The CDR3 DNA sequence: TGTGCCAGCAGTTCCTCGAGGGCGGGAGAGCAGTACTTC. Amino acids: CASSSSRAGEQYF.

The rearrangement uses TRBV29-1 and TRBJ2-7, with 13 bases matching TRBD2. Germline trimming cut 4 bases from V and 3 bases from J; bases unmatched to any gene: 3. This CDR3 is built from 14 residues. Per germline, CDR1 SQVTM and CDR2 ANQGSEA. For the CDR3, the DNA is TGCAGCGTTGGGGGACTAGCGGGGCACTACGAGCAGTACTTC. Translating it yields CSVGGLAGHYEQYF.